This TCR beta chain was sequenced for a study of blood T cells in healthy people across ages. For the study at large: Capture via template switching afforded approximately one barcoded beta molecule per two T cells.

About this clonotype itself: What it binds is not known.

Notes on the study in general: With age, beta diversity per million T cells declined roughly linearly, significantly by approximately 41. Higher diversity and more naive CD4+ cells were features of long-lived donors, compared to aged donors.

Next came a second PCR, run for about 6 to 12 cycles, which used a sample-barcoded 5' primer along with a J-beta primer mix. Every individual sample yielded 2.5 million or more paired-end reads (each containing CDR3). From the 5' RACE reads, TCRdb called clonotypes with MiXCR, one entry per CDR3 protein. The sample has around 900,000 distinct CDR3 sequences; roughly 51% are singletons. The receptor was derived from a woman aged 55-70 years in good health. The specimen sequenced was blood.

Written as DNA, the CDR3 is TGTGCCAGCAGTCCTGGCCCTAGGGGGGGAGGATACGAGCAGTTCTTC. Its protein is CASSPGPRGGGYEQFF. The chain is built from TRBV27 and TRBJ2-7, with D perhaps TRBD2 (7 bases). The J call could be wrong; TRBJ2-1 is a better fit for the DNA end. Germline CDR1 and CDR2: MNHEY and SMNVEV (reference sequence). The CDR3 spans 16 residues.